The 25 T cell receptor beta chains reported below all come from one sample, sequenced in a study of T-cell memory formation after mild COVID-19. TCRdb itself ran the 5' RACE reads through MiXCR, one entry per CDR3 protein. Of around 400,000 distinct CDR3 sequences listed, roughly 24% are singletons. The sample comprised PBMCs or a T cell subset sorted from them (not recorded which). The receptor source for this set is an adult woman who had mild COVID-19 (a few samples of this study predate the infection). Cell type and time point are not known.

The V call is TRBV5-4, the J call TRBJ2-2, with D unclear. CDR1 and CDR2 from the germline V gene are SGHNT and YYREEE (reference sequence). The V and J ends lost 2 bases and 6 bases respectively, with 8 bases between them. The CDR3 is made up of 13 amino acids. CDR3 in amino acids: CASSFRFAGELFF. The CDR3 nucleotides read TGTGCCAGCAGCTTTCGGTTTGCCGGGGAGCTGTTTTTT.

The sample holds a few counts of this clonotype. The genes are TRBV24-1 and TRBJ1-5; 8 nucleotides line up with TRBD1. Germline V gives CDR1 KGHDR, CDR2 SFDVKD. This CDR3 region has 16 residues. V lost 6 bases and J lost 1; bases outside the gene matches: 7. The CDR3 loop is CATSPGGEGSNQPQHF. CDR3 nucleotides: TGTGCCACCAGTCCAGGGGGCGAGGGGAGCAATCAGCCCCAGCATTTT.

The sample holds a few counts of this clonotype. The gene calls are TRBV20-1 and TRBJ1-1, with 8 positions matching TRBD1. After removal of 6 bases from V and 6 bases from J, the junction contained 0 bases not matched to a gene. CDR1 and CDR2 from the germline V gene are DFQATT and SNEGSKA (reference sequence). This CDR3 spans 10 amino acids. Here the CDR3 reads CSARGPEAFF. CDR3 in DNA: TGCAGTGCCAGGGGGCCTGAAGCTTTCTTT.

This clonotype was recorded a few times. The rearrangement joins TRBV20-1 to TRBJ2-3, with 9 bases fitting TRBD2. Germline V gene sequence: CDR1 DFQATT, CDR2 SNEGSKA (reference sequence). Trimming removed 3 bases from V and 0 bases from J; junction bases left unmatched: 1. This CDR3 is 14 amino acids long. CDR3 amino acids: CSARLAGSTDTQYF. In DNA, the CDR3 is TGCAGTGCTAGGCTAGCGGGAAGCACAGATACGCAGTATTTT.

Written as DNA, the CDR3 is TGTGCCAGCAGGCCCGTACGGACCGGGATGCGGGGCAATCAGCCCCAGCATTTT. Its translation is CASRPVRTGMRGNQPQHF. V is TRBV2 and J is TRBJ1-5; D is undetermined. The germline V gene encodes CDR1 SNHLY and CDR2 FYNNEI. The CDR3 consists of 18 residues. The V end lost 6 bases, the J end lost 2 bases, and 23 bases lay between the germline ends.

Only a few counts were recorded for this clonotype. V and J are TRBV24-1 and TRBJ1-2; D gene ambiguous. V gave up 1 base and J gave up 7 bases, with 12 bases separating them. The CDR3 is 14 residues long. Germline loops: CDR1 KGHDR, CDR2 SFDVKD. Here the CDR3 DNA reads TGTGCCACCAGTGATTTAGGCCAGGCTGGTGGCTACACCTTC. Protein product: CATSDLGQAGGYTF.

The CDR3 DNA follows: TGTGCCAGCAGCACCGGGACAGCCATCACAGATACGCAGTATTTT. Protein sequence: CASSTGTAITDTQYF. The gene calls are TRBV6-5 and TRBJ2-3; 7 nucleotides match TRBD1. Unmatched junction bases numbered 8, after V lost 6 bases and J lost 2 bases. This CDR3 is built from 15 residues. The germline gives CDR1 MNHEY, CDR2 SVGAGI.

This clonotype was seen more than once but under ten times. This chain joins TRBV12-2 and TRBJ1-1; the table's D call TRBD1 went unverified against the DNA. TRBV12-2 is a pseudogene. The CDR3 is made up of 18 amino acids. CDR3 sequence (DNA): TGTGCAAGTCGCCCGACGAGACAGGCACTAAAATTAAACACTGAAGCTTTCTTT. Its translation: CASRPTRQALKLNTEAFF.

The chain recombines TRBV6-6 with TRBJ2-7; 13 positions match TRBD2. Germline V gene sequence: CDR1 MNHNY, CDR2 SVGAGI (reference sequence). CDR3 length equals 15 residues. After removal of 5 bases from V and 3 bases from J, the junction contained 4 bases not matched to a gene. This CDR3 reads CASSQGLAGFYEQYF. In nucleotides, the CDR3 is TGTGCCAGCAGTCAGGGACTAGCGGGGTTCTACGAGCAGTACTTC.

The J gene is TRBJ2-7, the V gene TRBV12-3 or TRBV12-4, with D maybe TRBD1 (6 bases). V shed 6 bases and J shed 2 bases, with 14 bases lying between them. The CDR3 length is 14 residues. The CDR3 is CASRPTGPPYEQYF. As DNA, the CDR3 is TGTGCCAGCAGACCGACAGGACCACCCTACGAGCAGTACTTC.

The genes are TRBV27 and TRBJ2-1; D may match TRBD1 or TRBD2 (6 bases each). This CDR3 has 16 residues. Looked up from germline, CDR1 is MNHEY and CDR2 is SMNVEV (reference sequence). V was trimmed by 8 bases and J by 0 bases, leaving 17 bases between them. The CDR3 is CASRTTGGGSYNEQFF. For the CDR3, the DNA is TGTGCCAGCCGGACAACTGGAGGGGGCTCCTACAATGAGCAGTTCTTC.

This clonotype is a singleton in its sample. The V and J genes are TRBV20-1 and TRBJ2-3, with 8 nucleotides matching TRBD2. Germline V gives CDR1 DFQATT, CDR2 SNEGSKA (reference sequence). The CDR3 is made up of 13 amino acids. The CDR3 DNA follows: TGCAGGGTAGCGGGGACACTCACAGATACGCAGTATTTT. As protein: CRVAGTLTDTQYF.

This clonotype was observed a handful of times. V and J are TRBV10-3 and TRBJ2-1; possible D gene TRBD2, 5 bases. Germline V CDR1 and CDR2: ENHRY, SYGVKD. Trimming took 7 bases from V and 8 from J, leaving 15 bases between them. The CDR3 is 13 amino acids. For the CDR3, the DNA is TGTGCCATCAAAGCTAGCAGTGCCGATGAGCAGTTCTTC. Translated: CAIKASSADEQFF.

This clonotype was seen a few times. The rearrangement joins TRBV6-2 or TRBV6-3 to TRBJ2-1; 7 bases are a match to TRBD1. The CDR3 is 16 residues long. Germline loops: CDR1 MNHEY, CDR2 SVGEGT. V lost 7 bases to trimming and J lost 4 bases; unmatched junction nucleotides: 13. The CDR3: CASMVFGTETYNEQFF. CDR3 in DNA: TGTGCCAGCATGGTTTTCGGGACAGAAACGTACAATGAGCAGTTCTTC.

The chain recombines TRBV14 with TRBJ2-7; 9 nucleotides line up with TRBD1. This CDR3 is 16 amino acids long. Unmatched junction bases numbered 6, after V lost 1 base and J lost 2 bases. Germline values: CDR1 SGHDN, CDR2 FVKESK. CDR3 sequence reads: CASSQVDRGSPYEQYF. In nucleotides, the CDR3 is TGTGCCAGCAGCCAAGTCGACAGGGGGAGTCCCTACGAGCAGTACTTC.

This chain connects TRBV3-1 to TRBJ2-1, with TRBD2 matching over 10 bases. This CDR3 region has 14 residues. Germline V gene sequence: CDR1 LGHDT, CDR2 YNNKEL (reference sequence). The V gene end was trimmed by 4 bases and the J gene end by 7 bases; junction bases not matched to a gene: 4. The CDR3 spells CASSPAGGRNEQFF. In DNA, the CDR3 is TGTGCCAGCAGCCCAGCGGGAGGGCGAAATGAGCAGTTCTTC.

The rearrangement links TRBV7-9 to TRBJ2-3; 7 bases line up with TRBD1. This CDR3 is 16 amino acids long. Looked up from germline, CDR1 is SEHNR and CDR2 is FQNEAQ (reference sequence). Unmatched junction bases numbered 10, after V lost 3 bases and J lost 4 bases. CDR3 nucleotide sequence: TGTGCCAGCAGCTTTTCTAAGGGGGCCGTCGCAGATACGCAGTATTTT. It translates to CASSFSKGAVADTQYF.

This clonotype occurred a few times. V is TRBV20-1 and J is TRBJ1-1; D possibly corresponds to TRBD1 (5 bases). This CDR3 has 15 amino acids. Trimming left V 3 bases short and J 0 bases short, with 14 bases between. Germline-derived CDR1 and CDR2 are DFQATT and SNEGSKA (reference sequence). The CDR3 DNA sequence: TGCAGTGCTAGGGAAAGGGGACGCCTGAACACTGAAGCTTTCTTT. It translates to CSARERGRLNTEAFF.

This clonotype appeared a few times. V gene TRBV4-3 combines with J gene TRBJ2-2, with a tentative D call TRBD2 (6 bases). CDR3 size: 16 residues. The germline V and J ends were trimmed by 0 bases and 2 bases, with 10 bases remaining between them. Per the germline V gene, CDR1 is LGHNA and CDR2 is YSLEER. This CDR3 reads CASSQESGLNTGELFF. CDR3 nucleotide sequence: TGCGCCAGCAGCCAAGAGTCGGGACTTAACACCGGGGAGCTGTTTTTT.

This clonotype was observed at least ten times. The chain is built from TRBV29-1 and TRBJ2-4, with D perhaps TRBD1 or TRBD2 (5 bases each). Between the trimmed V and J ends, which lost 1 base and 2 bases, there was a span of 6 bases. There are 13 residues in the CDR3. Germline V lookup: CDR1 SQVTM, CDR2 ANQGSEA. The CDR3 protein is CSVEGGSKNIQYF. In nucleotides, the CDR3 is TGCAGCGTTGAAGGGGGGTCCAAAAACATTCAGTACTTC.

In this sample, this clonotype turned up a few times. The V gene is TRBV24-1, the J gene TRBJ2-3, with a possible D match to TRBD2 (6 bases). The V end was cut by 3 bases, the J end by 3 bases, with 12 bases between. Germline lookup yields CDR1 KGHDR and CDR2 SFDVKD. The CDR3 has 15 amino acids. This chain's CDR3 is CATSDPPGGTDTQYF. The CDR3 DNA is TGTGCCACCAGTGATCCGCCCGGAGGGACAGATACGCAGTATTTT.

The chain has TRBV7-9 and TRBJ2-5, with D perhaps matching TRBD1 (6 bases). The CDR3 runs to 14 residues. Trimming took 5 bases from V and 5 from J, leaving 15 bases between them. Germline V gene sequence: CDR1 SEHNR, CDR2 FQNEAQ (reference sequence). The CDR3 coding sequence is TGTGCCAGCAGCGCCACCAGAGACAGGGAGACCCAGTACTTC. It codes for CASSATRDRETQYF.

This clonotype has only a few counts. The V and J genes are TRBV6-5 and TRBJ2-5; D is uncertain. The CDR3 has 16 amino acids. Between the trimmed V and J ends, which lost 0 bases and 1 base, there was a span of 12 bases. CDR1 is MNHEY, CDR2 SVGAGI, per germline. As DNA, the CDR3 is TGTGCCAGCAGTTACTCAATCGGGCGAGCCCAAGAGACCCAGTACTTC. Protein: CASSYSIGRAQETQYF.

This rearrangement joins TRBV7-6 to TRBJ2-3, with 13 bases that match TRBD2. In germline, CDR1 is SGHVS, CDR2 FNYEAQ. With 5 bases clipped from V and 0 bases from J, the junction kept 8 bases outside the gene matches. CDR3 length: 18 residues. DNA of the CDR3: TGTGCCAGCAGCCCTCGACTAGCGGGGGGCGCTAGCACAGATACGCAGTATTTT. Translated: CASSPRLAGGASTDTQYF.

This clonotype was observed a few times. This rearrangement joins TRBV11-2 to TRBJ1-2; D unclear. The CDR3 runs 15 residues. The V gene's germline CDR1 is SGHAT and CDR2 FQNNGV. Between the trimmed V and J ends, which lost 0 bases and 8 bases, there was a span of 16 bases. The CDR3 DNA sequence: TGTGCCAGCAGCTTAGATATCGGCTCGGGTATAGGCTACACCTTC. Translation gives CASSLDIGSGIGYTF.